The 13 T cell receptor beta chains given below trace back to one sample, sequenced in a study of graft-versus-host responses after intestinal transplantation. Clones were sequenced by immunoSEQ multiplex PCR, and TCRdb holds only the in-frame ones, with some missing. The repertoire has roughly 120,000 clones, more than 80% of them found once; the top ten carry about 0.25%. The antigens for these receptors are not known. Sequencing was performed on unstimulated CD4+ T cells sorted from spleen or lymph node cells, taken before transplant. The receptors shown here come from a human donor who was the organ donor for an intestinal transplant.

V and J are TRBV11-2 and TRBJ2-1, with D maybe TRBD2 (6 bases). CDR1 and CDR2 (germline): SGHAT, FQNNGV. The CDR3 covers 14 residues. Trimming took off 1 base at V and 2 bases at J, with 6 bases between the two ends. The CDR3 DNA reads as TGTGCCAGCAGCTTAGCGGGAGCCTACAATGAGCAGTTCTTC. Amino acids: CASSLAGAYNEQFF.

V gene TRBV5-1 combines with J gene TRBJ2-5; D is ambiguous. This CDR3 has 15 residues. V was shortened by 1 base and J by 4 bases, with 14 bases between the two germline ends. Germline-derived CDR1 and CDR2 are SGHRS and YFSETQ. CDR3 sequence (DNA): TGCGCCAGCAGCTTGACAGAGATTCAAGGAGAGACCCAGTACTTC. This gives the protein CASSLTEIQGETQYF.

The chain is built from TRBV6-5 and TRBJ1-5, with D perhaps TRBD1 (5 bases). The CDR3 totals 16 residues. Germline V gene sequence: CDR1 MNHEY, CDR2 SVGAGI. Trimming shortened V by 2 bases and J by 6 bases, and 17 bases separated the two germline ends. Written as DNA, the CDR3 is TGTGCCAGCAGTTACGTTGCACCCTCGGGGGGTCAGCCCCAGCATTTT. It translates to CASSYVAPSGGQPQHF.

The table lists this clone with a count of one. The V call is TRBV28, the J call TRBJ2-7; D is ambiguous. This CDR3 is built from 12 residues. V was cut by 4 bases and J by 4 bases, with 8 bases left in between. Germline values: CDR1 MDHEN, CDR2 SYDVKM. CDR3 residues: CASSSRVYEQYF. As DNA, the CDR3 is TGTGCCAGCAGTTCGCGAGTTTACGAGCAGTACTTC.

The CDR3 loop reads CASSTRGNQPQHF. CDR3 bases: TGTGCCAGTAGTACCAGGGGGAATCAGCCCCAGCATTTT. The chain joins TRBV19 to TRBJ1-5, with 7 positions matching TRBD1. Unmatched junction bases numbered 1, after V lost 4 bases and J lost 4 bases. Germline CDR1 and CDR2: LNHDA and SQIVND (reference sequence). This CDR3 is built from 13 residues.

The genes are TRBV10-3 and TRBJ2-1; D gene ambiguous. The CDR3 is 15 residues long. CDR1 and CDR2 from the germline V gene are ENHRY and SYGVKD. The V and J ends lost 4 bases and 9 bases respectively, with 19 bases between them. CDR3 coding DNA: TGTGCCATCAGTGGTAAATTAGGTTCCGTAGGTGAGCAGTTCTTC. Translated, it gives CAISGKLGSVGEQFF.

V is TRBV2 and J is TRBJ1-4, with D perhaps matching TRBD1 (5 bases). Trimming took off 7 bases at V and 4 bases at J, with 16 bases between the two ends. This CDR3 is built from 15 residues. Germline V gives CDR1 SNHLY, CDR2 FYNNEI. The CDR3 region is CASTRGTGLNEKLFF. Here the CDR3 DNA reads TGTGCCAGCACCCGGGGCACAGGCCTTAATGAAAAACTGTTTTTT.

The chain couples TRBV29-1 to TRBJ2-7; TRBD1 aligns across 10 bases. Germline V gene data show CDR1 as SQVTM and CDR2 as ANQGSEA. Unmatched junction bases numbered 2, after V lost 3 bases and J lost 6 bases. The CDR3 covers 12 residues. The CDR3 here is CSVDGTGVEQYF. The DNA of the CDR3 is TGCAGCGTTGACGGGACAGGGGTCGAGCAGTACTTC.

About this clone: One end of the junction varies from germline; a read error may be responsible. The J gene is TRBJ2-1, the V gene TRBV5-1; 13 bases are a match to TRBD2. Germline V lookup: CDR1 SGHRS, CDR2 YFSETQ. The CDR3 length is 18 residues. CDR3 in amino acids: CASSLAGTSGTLYNGQFF. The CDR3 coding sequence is TGCGCCAGCAGCTTGGCCGGGACTAGCGGGACCCTCTACAATGGGCAGTTCTTC. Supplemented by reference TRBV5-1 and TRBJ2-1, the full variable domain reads KAGVTQTPRYLIKTRGQQVTLSCSPISGHRSVSWYQQTPGQGLQFLFEYFSETQRNKGNFPGRFSGRQFSNSRSEMNVSTLELGDSALYLCASSLAGTSGTLYNGQFFGPGTRLTVL.

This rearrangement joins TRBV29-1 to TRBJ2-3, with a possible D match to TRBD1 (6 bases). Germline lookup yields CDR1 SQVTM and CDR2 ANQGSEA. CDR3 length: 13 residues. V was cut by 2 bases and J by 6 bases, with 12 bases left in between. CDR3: CSVELAGVDTQYF. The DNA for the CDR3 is TGCAGCGTTGAATTGGCAGGGGTGGATACGCAGTATTTT.

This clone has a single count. The CDR3 nucleotides read TGTGCCAGCAGTTTATCTCATCAGCCCCAGCATTTT. Translation: CASSLSHQPQHF. The chain carries TRBV28 and TRBJ1-5; D is unclear. The CDR3 sequence is 12 residues long. Germline V gene sequence: CDR1 MDHEN, CDR2 SYDVKM. V was shortened by 1 base and J by 5 bases, with 3 bases between the two germline ends. The full variable domain, with the rest looked up from reference TRBV28 and TRBJ1-5, is DVKVTQSSRYLVKRTGEKVFLECVQDMDHENMFWYRQDPGLGLRLIYFSYDVKMKEKGDIPEGYSVSREKKERFSLILESASTNQTSMYLCASSLSHQPQHFGDGTRLSIL.

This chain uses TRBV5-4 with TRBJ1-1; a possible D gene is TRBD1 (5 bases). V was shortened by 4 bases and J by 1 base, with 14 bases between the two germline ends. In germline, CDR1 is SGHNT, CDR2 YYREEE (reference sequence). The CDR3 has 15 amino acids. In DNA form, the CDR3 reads TGTGCCAGCAGCATCCGACAGTGGGGGAACACTGAAGCTTTCTTT. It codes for CASSIRQWGNTEAFF.

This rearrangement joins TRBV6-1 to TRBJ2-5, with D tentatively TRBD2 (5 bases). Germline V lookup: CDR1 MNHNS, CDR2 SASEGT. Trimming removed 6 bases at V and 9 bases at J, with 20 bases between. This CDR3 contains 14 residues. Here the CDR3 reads CASRREGTSSAQYF. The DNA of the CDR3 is TGTGCCAGCAGACGCGAGGGAACTTCTTCGGCCCAGTACTTC.